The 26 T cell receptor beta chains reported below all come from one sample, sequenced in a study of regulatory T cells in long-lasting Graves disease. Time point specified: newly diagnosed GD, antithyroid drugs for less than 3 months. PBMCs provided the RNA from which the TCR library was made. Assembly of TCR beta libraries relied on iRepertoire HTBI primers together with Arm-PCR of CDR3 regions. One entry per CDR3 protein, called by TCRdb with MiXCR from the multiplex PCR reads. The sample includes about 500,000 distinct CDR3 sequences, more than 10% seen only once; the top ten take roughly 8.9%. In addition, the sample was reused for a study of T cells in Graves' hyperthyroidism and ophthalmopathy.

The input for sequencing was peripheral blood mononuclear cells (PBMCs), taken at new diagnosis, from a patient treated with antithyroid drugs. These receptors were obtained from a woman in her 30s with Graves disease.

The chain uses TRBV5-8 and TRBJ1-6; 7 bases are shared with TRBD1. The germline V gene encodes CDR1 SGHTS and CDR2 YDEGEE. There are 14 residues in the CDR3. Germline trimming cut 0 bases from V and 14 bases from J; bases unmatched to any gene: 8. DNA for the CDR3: TGTGCCAGCAGCTTGGGACAGGGATCCTCCTCCCTCCACTTT. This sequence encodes CASSLGQGSSSLHF.

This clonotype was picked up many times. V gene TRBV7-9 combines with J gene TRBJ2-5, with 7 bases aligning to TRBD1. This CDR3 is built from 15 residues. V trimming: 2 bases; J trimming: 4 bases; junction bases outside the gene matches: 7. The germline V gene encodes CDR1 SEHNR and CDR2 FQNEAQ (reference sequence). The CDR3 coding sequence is TGTGCCAGCAGCTTATCGGGACAGCTCCCAGAGACCCAGTACTTC. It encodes CASSLSGQLPETQYF.

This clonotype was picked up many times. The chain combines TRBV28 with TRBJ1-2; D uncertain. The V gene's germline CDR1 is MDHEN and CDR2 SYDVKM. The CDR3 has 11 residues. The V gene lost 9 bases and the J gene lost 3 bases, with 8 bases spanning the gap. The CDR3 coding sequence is TGTGCCAGTCAGCAGGACTATGGCTACACCTTC. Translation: CASQQDYGYTF.

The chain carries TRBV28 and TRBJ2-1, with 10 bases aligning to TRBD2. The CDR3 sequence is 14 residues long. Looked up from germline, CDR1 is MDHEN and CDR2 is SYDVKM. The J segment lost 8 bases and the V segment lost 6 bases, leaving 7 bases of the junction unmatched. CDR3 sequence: CASSPSGRGDEQFF. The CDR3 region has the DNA TGTGCCAGCAGCCCTAGCGGGAGAGGGGATGAGCAGTTCTTC. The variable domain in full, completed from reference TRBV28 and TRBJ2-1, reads DVKVTQSSRYLVKRTGEKVFLECVQDMDHENMFWYRQDPGLGLRLIYFSYDVKMKEKGDIPEGYSVSREKKERFSLILESASTNQTSMYLCASSPSGRGDEQFFGPGTRLTVL.

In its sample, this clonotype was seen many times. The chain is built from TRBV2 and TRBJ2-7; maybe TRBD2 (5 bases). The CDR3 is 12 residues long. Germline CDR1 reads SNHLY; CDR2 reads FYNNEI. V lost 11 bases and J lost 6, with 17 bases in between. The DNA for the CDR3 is TGTGCCCGAGAGAGGGCGTCAGGCGAGCAGTACTTC. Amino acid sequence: CARERASGEQYF.

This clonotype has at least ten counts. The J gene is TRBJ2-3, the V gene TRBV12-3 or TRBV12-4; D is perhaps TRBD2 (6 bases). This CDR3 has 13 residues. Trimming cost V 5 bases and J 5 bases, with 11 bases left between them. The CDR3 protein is CASSRDFQDTQYF. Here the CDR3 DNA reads TGTGCCAGCAGTAGGGACTTCCAAGATACGCAGTATTTT.

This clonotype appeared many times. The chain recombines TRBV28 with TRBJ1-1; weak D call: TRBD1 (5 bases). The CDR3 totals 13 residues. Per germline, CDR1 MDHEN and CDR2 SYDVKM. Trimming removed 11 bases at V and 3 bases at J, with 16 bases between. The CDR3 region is CASYLRGYTEAFF. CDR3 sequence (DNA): TGTGCCTCGTACCTTAGGGGATACACTGAAGCTTTCTTT.

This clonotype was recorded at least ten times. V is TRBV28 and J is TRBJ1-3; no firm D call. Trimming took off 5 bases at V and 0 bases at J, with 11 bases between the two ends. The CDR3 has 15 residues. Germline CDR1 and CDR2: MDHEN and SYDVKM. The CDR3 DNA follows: TGTGCCAGCAGTACCCTGGGTAGCTCTGGAAACACCATATATTTT. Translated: CASSTLGSSGNTIYF.

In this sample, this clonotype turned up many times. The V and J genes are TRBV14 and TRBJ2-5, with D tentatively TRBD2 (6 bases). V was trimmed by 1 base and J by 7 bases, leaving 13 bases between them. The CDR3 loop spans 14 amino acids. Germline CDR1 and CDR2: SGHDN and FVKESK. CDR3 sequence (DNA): TGTGCCAGCAGCCAAGGAGTCAGGAGGGCGACCCAGTACTTC. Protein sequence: CASSQGVRRATQYF.

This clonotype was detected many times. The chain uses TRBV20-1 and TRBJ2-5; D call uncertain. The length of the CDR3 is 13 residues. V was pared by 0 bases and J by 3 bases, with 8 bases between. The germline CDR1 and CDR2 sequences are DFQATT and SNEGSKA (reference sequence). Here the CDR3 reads CSARDWGKETQYF. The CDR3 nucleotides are TGCAGTGCTAGAGATTGGGGTAAAGAGACCCAGTACTTC.

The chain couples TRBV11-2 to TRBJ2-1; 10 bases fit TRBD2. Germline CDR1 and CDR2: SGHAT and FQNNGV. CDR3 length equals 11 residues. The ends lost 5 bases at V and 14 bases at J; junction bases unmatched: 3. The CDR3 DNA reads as TGTGCCAGCAGCCTAGCGGGAGAGAAGTTCTTC. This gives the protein CASSLAGEKFF.

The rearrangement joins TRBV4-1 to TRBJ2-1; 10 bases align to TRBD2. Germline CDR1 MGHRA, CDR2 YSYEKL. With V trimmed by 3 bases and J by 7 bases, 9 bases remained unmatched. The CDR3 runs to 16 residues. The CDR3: CASSHPTSGAGNEQFF. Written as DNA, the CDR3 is TGCGCCAGCAGCCACCCCACTAGCGGGGCTGGGAATGAGCAGTTCTTC.

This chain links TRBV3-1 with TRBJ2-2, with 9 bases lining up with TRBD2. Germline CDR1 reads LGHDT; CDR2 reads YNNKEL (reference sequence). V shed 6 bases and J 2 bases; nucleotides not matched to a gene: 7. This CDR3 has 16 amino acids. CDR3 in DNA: TGTGCCAGCAGGGGCGGGGGGGGCATCAACACCGGGGAGCTGTTTTTT. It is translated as CASRGGGGINTGELFF.

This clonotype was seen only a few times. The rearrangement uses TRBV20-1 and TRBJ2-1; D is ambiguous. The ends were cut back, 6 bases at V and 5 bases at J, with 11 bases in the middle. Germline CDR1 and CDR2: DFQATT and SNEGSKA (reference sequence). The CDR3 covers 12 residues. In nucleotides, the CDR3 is TGCAGTGCCCGACGGAGAGACAATGAGCAGTTCTTC. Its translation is CSARRRDNEQFF.

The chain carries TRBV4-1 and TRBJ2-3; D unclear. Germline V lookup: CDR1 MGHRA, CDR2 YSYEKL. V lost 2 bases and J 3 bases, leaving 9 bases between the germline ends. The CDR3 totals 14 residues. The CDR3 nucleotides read TGCGCCAGCAGCCAATCAGTCAGGACAGATACGCAGTATTTT. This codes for CASSQSVRTDTQYF.

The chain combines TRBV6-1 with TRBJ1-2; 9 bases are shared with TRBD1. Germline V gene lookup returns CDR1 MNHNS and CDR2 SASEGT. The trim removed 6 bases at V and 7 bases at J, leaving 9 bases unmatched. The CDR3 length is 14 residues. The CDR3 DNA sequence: TGTGCCAGCAGGCCACAGGGGGCAGGAGGTGGCTACACCTTC. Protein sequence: CASRPQGAGGGYTF.

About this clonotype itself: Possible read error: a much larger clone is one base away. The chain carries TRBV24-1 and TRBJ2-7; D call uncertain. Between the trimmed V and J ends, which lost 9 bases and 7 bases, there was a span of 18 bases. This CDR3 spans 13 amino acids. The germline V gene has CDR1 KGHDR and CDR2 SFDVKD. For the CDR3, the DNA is TGTGCCACCGGGGTACGTGGATACAATGAGCAGTACTTC. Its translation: CATGVRGYNEQYF.

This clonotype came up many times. CDR3 DNA: TGTGCCAGCAGTTCTAAAGGTTCGGGGGGCACCGGGGAGCTGTTTTTT. Residues: CASSSKGSGGTGELFF. This chain connects TRBV27 to TRBJ2-2, with 7 bases that match TRBD2. Germline V CDR1 and CDR2: MNHEY, SMNVEV (reference sequence). V was clipped by 4 bases and J by 4 bases; unmatched bases: 9. This CDR3 is 16 amino acids long.

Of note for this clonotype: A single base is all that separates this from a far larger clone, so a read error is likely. CDR3 coding DNA: TGTGCCAGCAGACAAATCACAGATACGCAGTATTTT. This gives the protein CASRQITDTQYF. The V gene is TRBV9, the J gene TRBJ2-3; no firm D call. Trimming shortened V by 5 bases and J by 2 bases, and 6 bases separated the two germline ends. The CDR3 has 12 amino acids. Germline V gives CDR1 SGDLS, CDR2 YYNGEE.

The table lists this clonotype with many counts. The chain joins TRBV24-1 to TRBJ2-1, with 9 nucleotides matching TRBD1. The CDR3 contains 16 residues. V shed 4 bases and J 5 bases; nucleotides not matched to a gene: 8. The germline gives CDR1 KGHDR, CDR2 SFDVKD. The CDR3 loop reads CATSDAPGQGNNEQFF. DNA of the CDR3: TGTGCCACCAGTGACGCACCCGGACAGGGGAACAATGAGCAGTTCTTC.

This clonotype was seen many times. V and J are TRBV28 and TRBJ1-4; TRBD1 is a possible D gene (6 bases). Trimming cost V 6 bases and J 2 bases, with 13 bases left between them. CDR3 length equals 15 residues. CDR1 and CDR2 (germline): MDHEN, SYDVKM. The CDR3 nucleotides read TGTGCCAGCAGCTACTACAGGGTGACTAATGAAAAACTGTTTTTT. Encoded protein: CASSYYRVTNEKLFF.

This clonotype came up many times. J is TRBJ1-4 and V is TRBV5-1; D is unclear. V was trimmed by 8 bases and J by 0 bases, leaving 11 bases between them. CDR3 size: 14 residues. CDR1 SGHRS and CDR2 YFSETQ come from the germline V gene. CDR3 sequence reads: CASKELATNEKLFF. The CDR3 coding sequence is TGCGCCAGTAAAGAGCTAGCAACTAATGAAAAACTGTTTTTT.

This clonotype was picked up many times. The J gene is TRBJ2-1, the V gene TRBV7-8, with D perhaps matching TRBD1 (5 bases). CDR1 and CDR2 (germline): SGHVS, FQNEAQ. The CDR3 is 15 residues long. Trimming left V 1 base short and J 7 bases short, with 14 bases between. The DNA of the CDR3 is TGTGCCAGCAGCTTAGGGCAGGGTCGGAAGAATGAGCAGTTCTTC. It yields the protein CASSLGQGRKNEQFF.

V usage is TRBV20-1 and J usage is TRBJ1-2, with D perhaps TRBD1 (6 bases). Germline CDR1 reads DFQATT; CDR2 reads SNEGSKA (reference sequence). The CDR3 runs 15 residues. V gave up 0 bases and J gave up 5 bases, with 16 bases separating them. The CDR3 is CSARDQWQGLYGYTF. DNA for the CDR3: TGCAGTGCTAGAGATCAGTGGCAGGGGTTATATGGCTACACCTTC.

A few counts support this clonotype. The CDR3 region is CASSQGRTGTYEQYF. In nucleotides, the CDR3 is TGTGCCAGCAGCCAAGGTCGGACAGGGACCTACGAGCAGTACTTC. The V call is TRBV14, the J call TRBJ2-7; 8 positions match TRBD1. Germline assignment: CDR1 SGHDN and CDR2 FVKESK. The ends lost 1 base at V and 2 bases at J; junction bases unmatched: 4. There are 15 residues in the CDR3.

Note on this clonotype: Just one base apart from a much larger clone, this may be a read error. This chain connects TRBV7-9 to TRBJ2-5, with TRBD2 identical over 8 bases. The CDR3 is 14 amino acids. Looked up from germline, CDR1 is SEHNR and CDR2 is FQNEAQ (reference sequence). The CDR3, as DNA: TGTGCCAGCAGCCCCGGGGGGGCCAGGGAGACCCGGTACTTC. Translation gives CASSPGGARETRYF.